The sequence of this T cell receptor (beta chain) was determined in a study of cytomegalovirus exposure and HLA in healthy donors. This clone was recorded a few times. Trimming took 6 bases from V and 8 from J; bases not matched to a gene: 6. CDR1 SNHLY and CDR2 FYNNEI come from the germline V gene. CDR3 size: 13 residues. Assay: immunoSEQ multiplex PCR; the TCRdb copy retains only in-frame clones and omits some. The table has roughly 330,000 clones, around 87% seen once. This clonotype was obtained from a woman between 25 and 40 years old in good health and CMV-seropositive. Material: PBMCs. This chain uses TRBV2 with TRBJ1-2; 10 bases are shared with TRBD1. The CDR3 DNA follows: TGTGCCAGCAGGCTTGGACAGGGGGAGGGCTACACCTTC. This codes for CASRLGQGEGYTF.